This T cell receptor beta chain derives from a study of blood T cell repertoires in COVID-19 (dated by TCRdb to 2020 to 2022). For the study in its entirety: Collaborator samples came from the United States, Italy and Spain and covered acute and convalescent phases of COVID-19. A de-identified subject ID, COVID-19 status, age in years and sex were almost always included in the sample metadata. The prospective study material was composed of cDNA or gDNA derived from T cells, B-cell-depleted T cells, or PBMCs. The repertoires were released in a freely available public database meant as a resource for research on the immune response to SARS-CoV-2. Samples came from the ongoing ImmuneRACE study (first 160 participants) plus 1,254 subjects from 6 global collaborators. The dataset comprised deeply sampled blood TCRbeta repertoires from subjects exposed to, actively infected with, or recovered from COVID-19. HLA class I and class II types, where available, came from metadata supplied by the sample provider rather than from assay-based typing.

The immunoSEQ Assay, a bias-controlled multiplex PCR, was used to amplify TCRbeta CDR3 regions from genomic DNA. From the authors' description of their analysis: Within the assay, amplification of reference gene primers was used to estimate how many nucleated cells each sample contained. Sequence reads were collapsed and filtered to measure the absolute abundance of every unique TCRbeta CDR3 rearrangement. For each sample, productive Simpson clonality was calculated as the square root of Simpson's diversity index across productive rearrangements. TCRdb carries this immuneACCESS record with in-frame sequences only. Its versions omit some clonotypes, under half of them owing to an unresolved V gene in the studies checked, with the rest unexplained. V, J and clone size are those of that table, while D and trimming were read from the DNA. In all, the sample holds under 250,000 clones, and approximately 85% of those were seen once. Of the sample, about 7.3% falls within the top ten clones.

Details on this clone: Its specific antigen is unknown. Base qualities are not provided; no much larger clone lies one nucleotide away.

Beyond this particular receptor, the publication reports: The amount of clinical and demographic metadata varied by source and participant and was provided uncurated.

Whole blood was collected in K2EDTA tubes by collaborating institutions according to the institutions' own protocols. For TCRbeta analysis, collaborator samples were shipped as frozen whole blood, as isolated PBMCs, or as DNA extracted from either sample type. From the germline V gene, CDR1 is SNHLY and CDR2 is FYNNEI. Taken from cysteine to phenylalanine, the CDR3 has 15 residues. Of all the DNA, just the CDR3 is kept, 45 bases in frame from base 1. Ends trimmed: V by 6 bases, J by 9 bases; bases unmatched to a gene: 13. Specimen: peripheral blood. The receptor was isolated from a woman in her forties or fifties with active or convalescent COVID-19. The sequence is built from TRBV2 and TRBJ1-5; 8 bases in the junction line up with TRBD1. The CDR3 amino acid sequence is: CASSQETGARGPQHF. The DNA sequence reads TGTGCCAGCAGCCAGGAGACAGGGGCCCGGGGGCCCCAGCATTTT.